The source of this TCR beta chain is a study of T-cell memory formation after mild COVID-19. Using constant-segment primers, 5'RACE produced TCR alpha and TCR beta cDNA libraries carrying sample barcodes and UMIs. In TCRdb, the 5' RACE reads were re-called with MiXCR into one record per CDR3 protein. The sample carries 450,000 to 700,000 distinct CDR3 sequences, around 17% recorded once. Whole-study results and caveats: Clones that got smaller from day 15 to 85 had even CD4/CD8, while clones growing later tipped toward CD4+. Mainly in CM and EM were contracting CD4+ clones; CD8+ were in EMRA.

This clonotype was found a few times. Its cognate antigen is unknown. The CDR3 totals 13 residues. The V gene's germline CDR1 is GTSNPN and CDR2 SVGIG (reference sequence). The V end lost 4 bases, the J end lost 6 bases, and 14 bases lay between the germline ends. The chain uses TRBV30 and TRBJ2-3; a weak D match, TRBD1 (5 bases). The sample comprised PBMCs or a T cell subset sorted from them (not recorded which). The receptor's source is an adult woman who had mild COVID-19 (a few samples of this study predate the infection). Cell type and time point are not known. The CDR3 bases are TGTGCCTGGAAGAAGGGGAATTGGGATACGCAGTATTTT. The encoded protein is CAWKKGNWDTQYF.